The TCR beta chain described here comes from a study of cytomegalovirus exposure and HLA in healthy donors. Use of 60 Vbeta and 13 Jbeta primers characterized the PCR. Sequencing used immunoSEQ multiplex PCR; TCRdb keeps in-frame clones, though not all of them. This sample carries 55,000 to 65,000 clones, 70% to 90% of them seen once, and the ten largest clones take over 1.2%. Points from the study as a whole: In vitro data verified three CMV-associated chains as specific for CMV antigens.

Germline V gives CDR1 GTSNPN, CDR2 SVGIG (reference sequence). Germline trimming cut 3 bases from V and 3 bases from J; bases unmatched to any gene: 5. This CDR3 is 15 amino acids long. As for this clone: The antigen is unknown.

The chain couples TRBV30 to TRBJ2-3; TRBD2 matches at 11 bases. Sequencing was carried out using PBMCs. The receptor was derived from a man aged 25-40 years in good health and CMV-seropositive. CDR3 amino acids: CAWRGGTSGTDTQYF. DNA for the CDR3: TGTGCCTGGAGGGGGGGGACTAGCGGAACAGATACGCAGTATTTT.